The 31 T cell receptor beta chains reported below all come from one sample, sequenced in a study of blood T cell repertoires in COVID-19. The repertoire was sequenced with immunoSEQ multiplex PCR; TCRdb's copy has only in-frame clones and lacks some. Here the sample spans approximately 260,000 clones, around 78% being singletons. Sequenced sample: peripheral blood. The origin of the receptors is a man between 60 and 75 years old who had recovered from COVID-19.

This chain links TRBV14 with TRBJ2-1; 8 bases map to TRBD1. J was trimmed by 4 bases and V by 3 bases; bases with no gene match: 5. This CDR3 is 15 amino acids long. Germline loops: CDR1 SGHDN, CDR2 FVKESK. The CDR3 sequence: CASSQGDRLYNEQFF. As DNA, the CDR3 is TGTGCCAGCAGCCAGGGGGACAGGTTATACAATGAGCAGTTCTTC.

The chain recombines TRBV2 with TRBJ1-1; D unresolved. Germline values: CDR1 SNHLY, CDR2 FYNNEI. The germline V and J ends were trimmed by 6 bases and 5 bases, with 13 bases remaining between them. This CDR3 contains 13 residues. The CDR3 nucleotides are TGTGCCAGCAGGGGAGGGAGAGGGACTGAAGCTTTCTTT. Protein product: CASRGGRGTEAFF.

Only a few counts were recorded for this clone. The chain links TRBV6-5 to TRBJ2-2; 8 bases map to TRBD1. CDR3 length equals 15 residues. V shed 6 bases, J shed 5 bases, and the junction held 8 bases outside the gene matches. Germline V gene sequence: CDR1 MNHEY, CDR2 SVGAGI. CDR3 residues: CASRRNRGETGELFF. DNA of the CDR3: TGTGCCAGCAGACGGAACAGGGGGGAAACCGGGGAGCTGTTTTTT.

The genes are TRBV5-4 and TRBJ2-3, with TRBD2 identical over 15 bases. V lost 4 bases to trimming and J lost 3 bases; unmatched junction nucleotides: 6. The V gene's germline CDR1 is SGHNT and CDR2 YYREEE (reference sequence). The CDR3 extends over 17 amino acids. The CDR3 reads CASSPGLAGGLTDTQYF. The DNA of the CDR3 is TGTGCCAGCAGCCCCGGACTAGCGGGGGGGCTAACAGATACGCAGTATTTT. The variable domain in full, completed from reference TRBV5-4 and TRBJ2-3, reads ETGVTQSPTHLIKTRGQQVTLRCSSQSGHNTVSWYQQALGQGPQFIFQYYREEENGRGNFPPRFSGLQFPNYSSELNVNALELDDSALYLCASSPGLAGGLTDTQYFGPGTRLTVL.

The V call is TRBV7-9, the J call TRBJ2-5, with TRBD2 matching 7 bases. V gave up 4 bases and J gave up 4 bases; unmatched junction bases: 15. Germline CDR1 is SEHNR and CDR2 is FQNEAQ (reference sequence). This CDR3 region has 17 residues. The CDR3 loop is CASSSTVAGEATETQYF. CDR3 sequence (DNA): TGTGCCAGCAGCTCAACGGTCGCGGGAGAGGCGACAGAGACCCAGTACTTC.

The rearrangement links TRBV4-1 to TRBJ1-4; no definite D call. The CDR3 is 15 residues long. The ends were cut back, 0 bases at V and 7 bases at J, with 12 bases in the middle. CDR1 MGHRA and CDR2 YSYEKL come from the germline V gene. The CDR3 here is CASSQEGSGFEKLFF. The CDR3 nucleotides read TGCGCCAGCAGCCAAGAAGGATCCGGGTTTGAAAAACTGTTTTTT.

The chain carries TRBV11-2 and TRBJ1-6, with D uncertain. Germline CDR1 reads SGHAT; CDR2 reads FQNNGV. CDR3 length: 13 residues. The V end was cut by 1 base, the J end by 5 bases, with 3 bases between. CDR3 region: CASSLADNSPLHF. DNA for the CDR3: TGTGCCAGCAGCTTAGCTGATAATTCACCCCTCCACTTT.

The chain is built from TRBV3-1 (or the pseudogene TRBV3-2) and TRBJ2-5, with D possibly TRBD1 on 6 matching bases. Trimming shortened V by 6 bases and J by 0 bases, and 8 bases separated the two germline ends. The CDR3 runs to 13 residues. Germline V gene sequence: CDR1 LGHDT, CDR2 YNNKEL (reference sequence). The CDR3 nucleotides are TGTGCCAGCAGGGACAGTAACCAAGAGACCCAGTACTTC. Translation gives CASRDSNQETQYF.

The V call is TRBV9, the J call TRBJ2-3; perhaps TRBD2 as D (5 bases). CDR1 is SGDLS, CDR2 YYNGEE, per germline. V shed 0 bases and J shed 0 bases, with 8 bases lying between them. The CDR3 is made up of 15 amino acids. The CDR3 nucleotides are TGTGCCAGCAGCGTAGCCGCGGGCAGCACAGATACGCAGTATTTT. It codes for CASSVAAGSTDTQYF.

The J gene is TRBJ2-7, the V gene TRBV5-1; TRBD1 is a possible D gene (5 bases). The V gene's germline CDR1 is SGHRS and CDR2 YFSETQ. Trimming took 3 bases from V and 3 from J, leaving 10 bases between them. The CDR3 runs to 13 residues. CDR3 bases: TGCGCCAGCAGCTATACAGGAAACTACGAGCAGTACTTC. Protein product: CASSYTGNYEQYF.

This sequence joins TRBV27 and TRBJ2-4; TRBD1 agrees at 12 bases. CDR1 is MNHEY, CDR2 SMNVEV, per germline (reference sequence). V was pared by 6 bases and J by 7 bases, with 4 bases of the junction left unmatched. The CDR3 is 14 residues long. The CDR3 reads CASRGDRGLNIQYF. The CDR3 nucleotides are TGTGCCAGCAGGGGGGACAGGGGGCTTAACATTCAGTACTTC.

This chain uses TRBV9 with TRBJ1-1, with 9 bases aligning to TRBD1. The ends lost 4 bases at V and 5 bases at J; junction bases unmatched: 12. The CDR3 covers 16 residues. CDR1 and CDR2 from the germline V gene are SGDLS and YYNGEE. The CDR3 spells CASSRPGTGSGTEAFF. CDR3 sequence (DNA): TGTGCCAGCAGCCGTCCCGGGACAGGGTCGGGAACTGAAGCTTTCTTT.

Points on this clone: The sample carries other DNA sequences with the same CDR3. The chain joins TRBV3-1 (or the pseudogene TRBV3-2) to TRBJ2-7; perhaps TRBD1 as D (6 bases). V dropped 4 bases and J dropped 0 bases, with 10 bases sitting between them. The germline V gene encodes CDR1 LGHDT and CDR2 YNNKEL (reference sequence). The CDR3 spans 14 residues. CDR3 residues: CASSLGQSSYEQYF. In DNA form, the CDR3 reads TGTGCCAGCAGCCTTGGACAGAGCTCCTACGAGCAGTACTTC.

The chain recombines TRBV5-4 with TRBJ2-2, with D unclear. From germline, CDR1 is SGHNT and CDR2 YYREEE (reference sequence). The CDR3 length is 14 residues. The V gene lost 3 bases and the J gene lost 6 bases, with 12 bases spanning the gap. The DNA for the CDR3 is TGTGCCAGCAGCTCAGGTGTCCTGGCCGGGGAGCTGTTTTTT. Translating gives CASSSGVLAGELFF.

V usage is TRBV30 and J usage is TRBJ1-5; 8 bases agree with TRBD1. CDR1 is GTSNPN and CDR2 is SVGIG in the germline V gene (reference sequence). V lost 1 base and J lost 4; bases outside the gene matches: 6. This CDR3 is built from 15 residues. This CDR3 is CAWSETGVLNQPQHF. CDR3 nucleotides: TGTGCCTGGAGTGAGACAGGGGTATTGAATCAGCCCCAGCATTTT.

This sequence joins TRBV6-5 and TRBJ2-4; 9 nucleotides align to TRBD1. The CDR3 runs 15 residues. Trimming cost V 2 bases and J 3 bases; bases outside gene matches: 2. CDR1 is MNHEY, CDR2 SVGAGI, per germline. The DNA for the CDR3 is TGTGCCAGCAGTTACGAGACAGGGGGCAAAAACATTCAGTACTTC. Residues: CASSYETGGKNIQYF.

There are a few counts of this clone. The rearrangement joins TRBV19 to TRBJ1-2, with 7 bases fitting TRBD1. V trimming: 5 bases; J trimming: 8 bases; junction bases outside the gene matches: 8. Germline values: CDR1 LNHDA, CDR2 SQIVND (reference sequence). This CDR3 region has 13 residues. CDR3 DNA sequence: TGTGCCAGTAGTCACCAAAGGGACAGCGGCTACACCTTC. Translating it yields CASSHQRDSGYTF.

This chain connects TRBV5-6 to TRBJ1-4; 8 nucleotides agree with TRBD1. J gave up 7 bases and V 1 base, and 3 bases lay outside the gene matches. Germline assignment: CDR1 SGHDT and CDR2 YYEEEE. This CDR3 is built from 14 residues. The DNA for the CDR3 is TGTGCCAGCAGCTTGAGGGGACAGGCTGAAAAACTGTTTTTT. Translated: CASSLRGQAEKLFF.

The chain recombines TRBV7-9 with TRBJ2-7, with TRBD1 matching 8 bases. After removal of 4 bases from V and 2 bases from J, the junction contained 7 bases not matched to a gene. The CDR3 consists of 15 residues. The germline gives CDR1 SEHNR, CDR2 FQNEAQ (reference sequence). For the CDR3, the DNA is TGTGCCAGCAGCTCGGACAGGGAGTTTACCTACGAGCAGTACTTC. It yields the protein CASSSDREFTYEQYF.

The V call is TRBV21-1, the J call TRBJ2-3; the DNA was not compared with TRBD1, the D call given in the table. TRBV21-1 counts as a pseudogene. CDR3 length equals 17 residues. Here the CDR3 reads CASSNSPHGQGRDTQYF. DNA of the CDR3: TGTGCCAGCAGCAATTCTCCCCACGGACAGGGGAGAGATACGCAGTATTTT.

The rearrangement joins TRBV27 to TRBJ2-1; D is perhaps TRBD2 (5 bases). V lost 2 bases and J 7 bases, leaving 12 bases between the germline ends. CDR3 size: 14 residues. Germline values: CDR1 MNHEY, CDR2 SMNVEV (reference sequence). The CDR3 DNA reads as TGTGCCAGCAGTTTAGCCCGGACGGGGAATGAGCAGTTCTTC. Amino acids: CASSLARTGNEQFF.

J is TRBJ2-7 and V is TRBV18; 7 bases are a match to TRBD1. The trim removed 3 bases at V and 1 base at J, leaving 3 bases unmatched. Per the germline V gene, CDR1 is KGHSH and CDR2 is LQKENI. The CDR3 has 14 residues. The CDR3 DNA reads as TGTGCCAGCTCACCGACAGGGACGTCCTACGAGCAGTACTTC. As protein: CASSPTGTSYEQYF.

Comments on this clone: At the DNA level, this CDR3 is encoded by other sequences in the same sample as well. The CDR3 reads CASSSLTGSSYEQYF. The CDR3 region has the DNA TGTGCCAGCAGCTCTCTTACTGGGAGCTCCTACGAGCAGTACTTC. The chain has TRBV27 and TRBJ2-7; D possibly corresponds to TRBD2 (5 bases). V shed 6 bases and J shed 0 bases, with 15 bases lying between them. The CDR3 consists of 15 residues. Germline-derived CDR1 and CDR2 are MNHEY and SMNVEV (reference sequence).

This chain uses TRBV3-1 (or the pseudogene TRBV3-2) with TRBJ1-5, with D possibly matching TRBD1 (5 bases). V was shortened by 3 bases and J by 6 bases, with 6 bases between the two germline ends. The CDR3 contains 12 residues. CDR1 is LGHDT and CDR2 is YNNKEL in the germline V gene (reference sequence). CDR3 residues: CASSQGPQPQHF. The CDR3 DNA reads TGTGCCAGCAGCCAGGGGCCTCAGCCCCAGCATTTT.

This clone was counted once. The DNA of the CDR3 is TGTGCCCCTAAGAGGGGACAGAACATCGTAAAGAACACTGAAGCTTTCTTT. It specifies CAPKRGQNIVKNTEAFF. The V and J genes are TRBV10-3 and TRBJ1-1, with 7 bases lining up with TRBD1. Trimming removed 11 bases from V and 1 base from J; junction bases left unmatched: 19. The germline V gene has CDR1 ENHRY and CDR2 SYGVKD. The CDR3 length is 17 residues.

This chain connects TRBV5-4 to TRBJ2-3; 8 nucleotides agree with TRBD2. This CDR3 region has 16 residues. CDR1 is SGHNT and CDR2 is YYREEE in the germline V gene (reference sequence). Trimming cost V 3 bases and J 4 bases; bases outside gene matches: 10. CDR3: CASSSNGGLGSDTQYF. DNA for the CDR3: TGTGCCAGCAGCTCGAATGGGGGACTAGGCTCAGATACGCAGTATTTT.

This clone was found a few times. The V and J genes are TRBV11-1 and TRBJ2-1; 15 nucleotides line up with TRBD2. Trimming at V came to 5 bases and at J to 9 bases, leaving 2 bases not matched to a gene. Germline V gene lookup returns CDR1 SGHAT and CDR2 FQDESV (reference sequence). The CDR3 contains 14 residues. This chain's CDR3 is CASSGTSGRPEQFF. The CDR3, as DNA: TGTGCCAGCAGCGGGACTAGCGGGAGGCCTGAGCAGTTCTTC.

The V gene is TRBV19, the J gene TRBJ2-3; the match to TRBD1 covers 7 bases. This CDR3 is 12 amino acids long. With V trimmed by 10 bases and J by 5 bases, 6 bases remained unmatched. CDR1 is LNHDA and CDR2 is SQIVND in the germline V gene (reference sequence). The CDR3 reads CATRGQIDTQYF. DNA of the CDR3: TGTGCCACAAGGGGGCAAATAGATACGCAGTATTTT.

V usage is TRBV29-1 and J usage is TRBJ2-7, with TRBD1 matching 11 bases. Germline values: CDR1 SQVTM, CDR2 ANQGSEA. Trimming cost V 3 bases and J 3 bases; bases outside gene matches: 7. The CDR3 is 15 residues long. CDR3 DNA: TGCAGCGTTGATGCCACCGGGACAGGGGGCTACGAGCAGTACTTC. Its translation is CSVDATGTGGYEQYF.

V gene TRBV20-1 combines with J gene TRBJ1-5; 10 bases align to TRBD1. Germline CDR1 is DFQATT and CDR2 is SNEGSKA (reference sequence). This CDR3 is built from 14 residues. V lost 3 bases to trimming and J lost 5 bases; unmatched junction nucleotides: 4. The CDR3 spells CSASPGQGYQPQHF. The CDR3 DNA sequence: TGCAGTGCTAGTCCGGGACAGGGGTATCAGCCCCAGCATTTT.

This clone has a single count. The chain joins TRBV11-3 to TRBJ2-3; TRBD2 agrees at 8 bases. Germline V gene sequence: CDR1 SGHNT, CDR2 YENEEA. J lost 0 bases, V lost 5 bases, and 4 bases had no gene match. This CDR3 has 15 amino acids. The CDR3, as DNA: TGTGCCAGCAGCACGCGGGGGGCTAGCACAGATACGCAGTATTTT. Its protein is CASSTRGASTDTQYF.